This record looks at one TCR beta chain sequence and its context. Antigen: not known. This sample is drawn from a study of beta chain features in type 1 diabetes. The isolated RNA, all of it, was reverse transcribed, so expressed TCRB transcripts were what got sequenced. The repertoire was sequenced with immunoSEQ multiplex PCR; TCRdb's copy has only in-frame clones and lacks some. Of around 430,000 clones in the sample, 30% were seen once. General study findings and limits: VDJ junctions sequenced from type 1 diabetes patients showed fewer insertions and more deletions. A greater similarity of naive, central memory and Treg TCRB repertoires was seen among patients than among healthy donors. Any HLA type influence on TCRB rearrangement was left unresolved here.

Sort purity for all populations was recorded as exceeding 98%. Unmatched junction bases numbered 3, after V lost 4 bases and J lost 10 bases. The CDR3 has 12 amino acids. Germline CDR1 MNHEY, CDR2 SVGAGI. V and J are TRBV6-5 and TRBJ1-1, with 10 bases fitting TRBD1. Sample: naive CD4+ T cells from blood. This TCR was sampled from a man between 18 and 29 years old in good health. CDR3 amino acids: CASSSTGGLAFF. The CDR3 DNA sequence: TGTGCCAGCAGTTCGACAGGGGGCCTAGCTTTCTTT.